The clone carrying this T cell receptor beta chain was seen many times. What it recognizes is unknown. This record belongs to a study of spatial heterogeneity in lung cancer. Study as a whole: Matched bulk RNA-seq yielded a T cell transcriptional module score. Counts of TCR transcripts in tumor regions correlated strongly with that score. Study outcomes and limitations: Of tumor T cells, an estimated coverage of around 6.3% was reached for alpha chains and roughly 13% for beta chains. Tumoral mutation counts were tracked by counts of expanded intratumoral alpha and beta TCRs.

One entry per CDR3 protein results from TCRdb running MiXCR on the 5' RACE reads. The repertoire consists of approximately 12,000 distinct CDR3 sequences, with 9.5% to 13% occurring once and the leading ten covering roughly 12%. Documented time point: sample taken at primary tumor resection. A total of around 67 untreated early-stage non-small cell lung cancer patients served as donors. Without sorting, whole RNA was sequenced from tumor, nontumor lung or frozen PBMC. Per germline, CDR1 SGHVS and CDR2 FQNEAQ. V lost 5 bases and J lost 4, with 19 bases in between. The CDR3 runs 16 residues. This TCR came from a female donor with early-stage non-small cell lung cancer. The V call is TRBV7-8, the J call TRBJ2-3, with D possibly TRBD2 on 5 matching bases. Material: lung tumor tissue, obtained at surgery. In nucleotides, the CDR3 is TGTGCCAGCAGCCCCCCGGCCGGGGTGAGCGCAGATACGCAGTATTTT. Its protein product is CASSPPAGVSADTQYF.